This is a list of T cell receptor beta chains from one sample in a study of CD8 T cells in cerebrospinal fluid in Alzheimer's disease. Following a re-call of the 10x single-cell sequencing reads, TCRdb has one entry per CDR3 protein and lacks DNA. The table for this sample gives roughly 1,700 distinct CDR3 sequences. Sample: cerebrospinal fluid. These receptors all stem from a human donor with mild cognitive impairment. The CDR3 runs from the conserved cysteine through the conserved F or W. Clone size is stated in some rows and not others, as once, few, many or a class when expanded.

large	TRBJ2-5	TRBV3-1	CASSPPGARGETQYF
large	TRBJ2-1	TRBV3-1	CASSPPWTRPGEQFF
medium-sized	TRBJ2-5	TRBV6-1	CASSERIPAALRQSGAQETQYF
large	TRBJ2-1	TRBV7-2	CASSLGLAGINEQFF
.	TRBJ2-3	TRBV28	CASSPRREGRWGTDTQYF
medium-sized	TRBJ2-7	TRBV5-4	CASSLGQGVYYEQYF
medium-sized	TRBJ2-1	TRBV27	CASWDRDGDNEQFF
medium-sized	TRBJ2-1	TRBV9	CASSVAGLVSDEQFF
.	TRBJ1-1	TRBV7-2	CASSLAQGTEAFF
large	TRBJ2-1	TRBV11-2	CASSTDRVNEQFF
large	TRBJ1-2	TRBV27	CASSRGRVGSYTF
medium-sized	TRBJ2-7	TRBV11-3	CASSLESGPSYEQYF
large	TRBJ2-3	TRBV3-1	CASSQGVTPILTDTQYF
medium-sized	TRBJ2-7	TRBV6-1	CASSEGLYYEQYF
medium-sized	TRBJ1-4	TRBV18	CASSSSRQGAIEKLFF
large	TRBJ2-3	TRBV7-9	CASSWAGQGLPDTQYF
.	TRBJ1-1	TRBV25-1	CASSEVDRVNTEAFF
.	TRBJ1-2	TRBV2	CASREQRGYTF
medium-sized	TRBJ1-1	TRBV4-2	CASSSRTGGNNEAFF
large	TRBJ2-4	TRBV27	CASSLGIKNIQYF
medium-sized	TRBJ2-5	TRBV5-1	CASRKESSGGQETQYF
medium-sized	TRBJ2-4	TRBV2	CASSDERVTEDIQYF
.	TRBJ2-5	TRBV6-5	CASSRGRGETQYF
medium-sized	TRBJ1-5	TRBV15	CATSRVMVTRYSNQPQHF
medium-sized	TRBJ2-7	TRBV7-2	CASSLVSSGPSEQYF
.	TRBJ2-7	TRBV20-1	CSAGLAGYYEQYF
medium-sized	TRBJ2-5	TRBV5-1	CASSLGQGMGETQYF
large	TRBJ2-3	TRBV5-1	CASSSGGVTDTQYF
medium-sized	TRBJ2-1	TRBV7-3	CASSIDRVSDEQFF
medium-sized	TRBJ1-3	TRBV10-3	CAYWDGLAGNTIYF
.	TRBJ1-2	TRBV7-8	CASSLVPDGKYGYTF
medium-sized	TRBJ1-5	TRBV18	CASSSGQGHIYQPQHF
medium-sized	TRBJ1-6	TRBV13	CASSPGQAAPLHF
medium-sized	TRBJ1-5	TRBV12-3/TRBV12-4	CASSPTGGFQPQHF
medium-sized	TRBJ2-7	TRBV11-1	CASTRTEDYEQYF
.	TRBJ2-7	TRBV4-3	CASSQGTGDYEQYF
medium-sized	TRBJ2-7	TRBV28	CASSPGTDYEQYF
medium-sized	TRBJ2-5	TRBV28	CASSTGTSIGVQYF
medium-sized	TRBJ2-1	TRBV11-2	CASSLSEGLAGAYEQFF
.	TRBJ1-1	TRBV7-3	CASSLTGNTEAFF
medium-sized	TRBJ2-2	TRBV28	CASTLPPGQGRIGELFF
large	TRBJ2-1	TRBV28	CASSSPEDRPNEQFF
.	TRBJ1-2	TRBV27	CASSLGPPRSYGYTF
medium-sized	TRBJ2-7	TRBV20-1	CSATYGTSGQYF
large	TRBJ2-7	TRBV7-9	CASSSLSGNSYEQYF
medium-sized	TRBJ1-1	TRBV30	CAWKRGTTEAFF
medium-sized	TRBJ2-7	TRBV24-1	CATSDSSSYEQYF
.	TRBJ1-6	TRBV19	CASNSGAESPLHF
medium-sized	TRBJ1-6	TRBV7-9	CASSFSPNRGFSPLHF
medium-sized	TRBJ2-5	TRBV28	CASRYGAEETQYF
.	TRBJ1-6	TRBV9	CASSGPGQRSSDSYNSPLHF
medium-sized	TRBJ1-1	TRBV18	CASSPRANTEAFF
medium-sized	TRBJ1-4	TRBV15	CATSSIRGNEKLFF
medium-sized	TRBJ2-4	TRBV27	CASSPMAGKNIQYF
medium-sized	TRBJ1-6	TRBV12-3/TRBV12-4	CASSLNYRGSSPLHF